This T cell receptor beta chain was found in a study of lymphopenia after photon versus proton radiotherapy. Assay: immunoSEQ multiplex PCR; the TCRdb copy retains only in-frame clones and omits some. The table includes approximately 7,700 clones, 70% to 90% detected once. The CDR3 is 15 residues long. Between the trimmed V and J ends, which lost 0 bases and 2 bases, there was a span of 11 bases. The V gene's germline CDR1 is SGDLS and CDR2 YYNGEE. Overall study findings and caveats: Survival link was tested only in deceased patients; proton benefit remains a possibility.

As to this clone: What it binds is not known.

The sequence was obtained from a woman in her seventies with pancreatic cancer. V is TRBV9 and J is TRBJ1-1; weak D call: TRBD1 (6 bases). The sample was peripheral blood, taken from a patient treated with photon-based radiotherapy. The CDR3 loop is CASSVVPDSNTEAFF. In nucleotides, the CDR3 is TGTGCCAGCAGCGTAGTCCCGGACAGTAACACTGAAGCTTTCTTT.